The source of this T cell receptor (beta chain) is a study of cytomegalovirus exposure and HLA in healthy donors. General observations from the study: Reported performance of the classifier showed diagnosis of cytomegalovirus status with high specificity and sensitivity. Available immune exposure information was restricted to CMV serostatus only.

Sampled while nominally healthy, donors likely had unrecorded immune exposures. Turning to this clone: Its matching antigen is unknown. Distinct nucleotide sequences in the sample also encode this CDR3.

PCR primers comprised 60 Vbeta and 13 Jbeta primers. Sequenced by immunoSEQ multiplex PCR; TCRdb stores in-frame clones only, minus some. Counted here are 140,000 to 150,000 clones, roughly 9.7% occurring once; the ten biggest clones make up roughly 2%. The CDR3 is 13 amino acids. V dropped 4 bases and J dropped 5 bases, with 13 bases sitting between them. CDR1 is SGDLS and CDR2 is YYNGEE in the germline V gene. Input material: PBMCs. The origin of this receptor is a man over 45 in good health and CMV-seronegative. The V gene is TRBV9, the J gene TRBJ2-7; no clear D. The CDR3 reads CASSPPWLDEQYF. Written as DNA, the CDR3 is TGTGCCAGCAGCCCACCGTGGCTGGACGAGCAGTACTTC.